This T cell receptor beta chain was obtained from a study of human T cells and chemical hapten exposure. On the study more broadly: From small differences in pooled library volume came most of the variation in per-sample TCR yields.

Study results and caveats: Compared to controls, expanded TCRs made significantly more large clusters of similar CDR3s.

Time point specified: pre-sensitization, week 0. Treatment: therapeutic diphenylcyclopropenone sensitization with weekly scalp DPC. The study extracted total RNA from unfractionated whole blood. Attachment of unique molecular identifiers to individual cDNA molecules was performed in the library. Original processing notes: Sample TCR counts, which ranged from about 23,224 to 750,000, had a median of 95,638. TCRdb called the RACE reads again in MiXCR, with one record for every CDR3 protein. Clone size and V and J calls follow TCRdb, not the original study. The sample has tens of thousands of distinct CDR3 sequences, roughly 12% seen once; the top ten hold approximately 1.8%. The V gene's germline CDR1 is SQVTM and CDR2 ANQGSEA. V lost 5 bases, J lost 6 bases, and 8 bases lay in between. The CDR3 extends over 11 amino acids. This clonotype was counted ten times or more. Its antigen is as yet unknown.

Sequenced material: whole blood, taken in connection with sensitization to the hapten diphenylcyclopropenone (DPC). The rearrangement joins TRBV29-1 to TRBJ2-1; TRBD2 might be the D (5 bases). This TCR was recovered from a woman aged 40 to 49 with alopecia areata. Some clones in this sample may be carry-over from other donors' samples. The CDR3 spells CSVTLANEQFF. Written as DNA, the CDR3 is TGCAGCGTTACCCTAGCCAATGAGCAGTTCTTC.